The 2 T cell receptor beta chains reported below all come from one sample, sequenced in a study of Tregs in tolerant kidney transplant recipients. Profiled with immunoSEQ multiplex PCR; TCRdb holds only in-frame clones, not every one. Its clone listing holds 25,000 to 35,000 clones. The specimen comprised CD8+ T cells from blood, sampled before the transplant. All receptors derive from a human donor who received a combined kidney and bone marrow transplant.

CDR3 amino acids: CSAKWTGGGTEAFF. The part of the CDR3 DNA that was read is TGCAGTGCTAAATGGACAGGGGGCGGCACTGAA. V usage is TRBV20-1 and J usage is TRBJ1-1; 11 bases are a match to TRBD1. The DNA ends 3 residues before the CDR3 does, and the rest of the CDR3 is filled in from the germline J gene. The V segment lost 4 bases and the J segment 4 bases; nucleotides outside the gene matches: 5. The CDR3 is 14 amino acids. CDR1 is DFQATT and CDR2 is SNEGSKA in the germline V gene (reference sequence).

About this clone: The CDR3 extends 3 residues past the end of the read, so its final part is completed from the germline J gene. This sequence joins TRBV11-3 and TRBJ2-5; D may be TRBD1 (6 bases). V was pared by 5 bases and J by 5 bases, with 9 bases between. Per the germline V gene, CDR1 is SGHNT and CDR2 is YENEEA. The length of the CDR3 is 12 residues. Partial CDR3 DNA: TGTGCCAGCAGCCGGCAGGGGGAGACC. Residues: CASSRQGET. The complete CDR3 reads CASSRQGETQYF.